This T cell receptor beta chain was recorded in a study of blood T cell repertoires in COVID-19. Participants were placed into cohorts based on the clinical history they reported. All recovered Cohort 3 donors got two negative PCRs, got clearance, or saw symptom resolution. Produced via immunoSEQ multiplex PCR; TCRdb's table is partial and in-frame only. The sample holds under 350,000 clones, about 92% seen once. The CDR3 consists of 15 residues. V lost 6 bases, J lost 1 base, and 6 bases stayed unmatched. Germline CDR1 and CDR2: SGHAT and FQNNGV. The receptor comes from a man aged 60 to 75 who had recovered from COVID-19. This sequence joins TRBV11-2 and TRBJ1-2, with TRBD1 matching over 9 bases. Sequencing input: PBMCs or T cells enriched from blood (not recorded which). The chain's CDR3 is CASSFPGQGNYGYTF. The CDR3, as DNA: TGTGCCAGCAGTTTTCCGGGACAGGGTAACTATGGCTACACCTTC.